This is a list of T cell receptor beta chains from one sample in a study of long-term antiretroviral therapy in people with HIV. Produced via immunoSEQ multiplex PCR; TCRdb's table is partial and in-frame only. The profile shows about 19,000 clones, roughly 78% of them singletons. The sequencing here drew on unsorted PBMCs, taken at the start of antiretroviral therapy, before treatment. All receptors derive from a man aged 18 to 30 with HIV. Each CDR3 is given with its conserved first and last residue. The D gene is left open where the match is weak. Some rows mark clone size as missing; the rest say once, few, many or name a class of expanded clone.

j_call v_call clone_size d_call cdr3_aa cdr3_nt
TRBJ2-5 TRBV21-1 few - CASSKGVVTVIQETQYF TGTGCCAGCAGCAAAGGTGTTGTGACAGTGATCCAAGAGACCCAGTACTTC
TRBJ2-2 TRBV7-3 few - CASSLSGGPGELFF TGTGCCAGCAGCTTAAGTGGGGGGCCGGGGGAGCTGTTTTTT
TRBJ2-7 TRBV28 - - CASGTYEQYF TGTGCCAGCGGTACATACGAGCAGTACTTC
TRBJ2-7 TRBV18 - - CASSPGQTYEQYF TGTGCCAGCTCTCCAGGACAGACCTACGAGCAGTACTTC
TRBJ1-1 TRBV28 - - CASSPSGRMNTEAFF TGTGCCAGCAGTCCGTCAGGACGGATGAACACTGAAGCTTTCTTT
TRBJ1-5 TRBV7-7 once - CASSPNPRPDGGYSNQPQHF TGTGCTAGCAGCCCAAACCCACGGCCAGATGGGGGTTATAGCAATCAGCCCCAGCATTTT
TRBJ1-5 TRBV6-6 once - CASRLKREHPPQPQHF TGTGCCAGCAGACTAAAACGCGAGCACCCTCCTCAGCCCCAGCATTTT
TRBJ2-1 TRBV5-1 - TRBD1 CASSAGTGLLNEQFF TGCGCCAGCAGCGCGGGGACAGGGTTACTCAATGAGCAGTTCTTC
TRBJ2-7 TRBV19 - - CASSIGRVYEQYF TGTGCCAGTAGTATCGGGAGAGTCTACGAGCAGTACTTC
TRBJ2-1 TRBV19 - TRBD2 CASAPGGSYNEQFF TGTGCCAGTGCCCCGGGGGGCTCCTACAATGAGCAGTTCTTC
TRBJ1-2 TRBV11-2 few - CASSLNNRGYTF TGTGCCAGCAGCTTAAACAACCGCGGCTACACCTTC
TRBJ2-5 TRBV10-3 - TRBD2 CAISESAGEETQYF TGTGCCATCAGTGAGTCGGCGGGGGAAGAGACCCAGTACTTC
TRBJ2-1 TRBV4-3 - TRBD2 CASSQGSGRALGEQFF TGCGCCAGCAGCCAAGGGAGCGGGAGGGCTCTTGGTGAGCAGTTCTTC
TRBJ2-1 TRBV5-1 - - CASSRGGSGTHEQFF TGCGCCAGCAGCAGGGGGGGGAGTGGGACGCATGAGCAGTTCTTC
TRBJ2-7 TRBV9 - - CASSASSYESYEQYF TGTGCCAGCAGCGCATCATCCTACGAATCCTACGAGCAGTACTTC
TRBJ2-1 TRBV28 - TRBD2 CASTASGAYNEQFF TGTGCCAGCACGGCTAGCGGAGCGTACAATGAGCAGTTCTTC
TRBJ2-5 TRBV15 - - CATSRDGAHQETQYF TGTGCCACCAGCAGAGATGGAGCACACCAAGAGACCCAGTACTTC
TRBJ1-2 TRBV2 - - CASSERQYGYTF TGTGCCAGCAGTGAAAGGCAGTATGGCTACACCTTC
TRBJ2-1 TRBV10-3 - TRBD2 CAITRTSGSGRDEQFF TGTGCCATCACCCGGACTAGCGGGAGCGGGCGGGATGAGCAGTTCTTC
TRBJ2-2 TRBV11-2 - - CASRWQGPGGELFF TGTGCCAGCCGCTGGCAGGGGCCGGGCGGGGAGCTGTTTTTT
TRBJ2-1 TRBV4-1 - - CASSSANNEQFF TGCGCCAGCAGTTCTGCAAACAATGAGCAGTTCTTC
TRBJ2-7 TRBV9 once TRBD2 CASSVGEAGGPHEQYF TGTGCCAGCAGCGTAGGAGAGGCGGGAGGGCCCCACGAGCAGTACTTC
TRBJ2-2 TRBV18 - TRBD2 CASSPHGLAGFGGELFF TGTGCCAGCTCACCCCATGGACTAGCGGGATTTGGCGGGGAGCTGTTTTTT
TRBJ1-2 TRBV28 few - CASSLESLGHGYTF TGTGCCAGCAGTTTGGAAAGCTTAGGCCATGGCTACACCTTC